A single sample is the source of the 21 T cell receptor beta chains below, sequenced in a study of blood T cell repertoires in COVID-19. Sequencing was performed with immunoSEQ multiplex PCR; in TCRdb, only in-frame clones are kept and a portion is missing. The sample shows roughly 300,000 clones, approximately 89% of them seen only once. Material for sequencing was peripheral blood. The source of these receptors is a woman aged 25 to 39 with COVID-19, enrolled during active disease.

J is TRBJ2-6 and V is TRBV14; TRBD1 is a possible D gene (5 bases). The CDR3 totals 17 residues. CDR1 and CDR2 (germline): SGHDN, FVKESK. V was trimmed by 5 bases and J by 1 base, leaving 15 bases between them. The CDR3 DNA reads TGTGCCAGCAGCTCAGGACATTTAGGATCTGGGGCCAACGTCCTGACTTTC. Its protein is CASSSGHLGSGANVLTF.

The CDR3 DNA sequence: TGTGCCGCCAACAGGGGTGTAAACACTGAAGCTTTCTTT. It translates to CAANRGVNTEAFF. The chain links TRBV6-5 to TRBJ1-1, with TRBD1 matching 7 bases. This CDR3 contains 13 residues. With V trimmed by 11 bases and J by 2 bases, 8 bases remained unmatched. Germline V gene lookup returns CDR1 MNHEY and CDR2 SVGAGI.

Points on this clone: This specimen includes other DNA sequences encoding the same CDR3. The chain employs TRBV3-1 (or the pseudogene TRBV3-2) and TRBJ1-3; D remains ambiguous. The length of the CDR3 is 15 residues. Trimming cost V 1 base and J 0 bases, with 7 bases left between them. The germline CDR1 and CDR2 sequences are LGHDT and YNNKEL (reference sequence). CDR3 sequence (DNA): TGTGCCAGCAGCCAAGTGGGGAGCTCTGGAAACACCATATATTTT. Translation gives CASSQVGSSGNTIYF.

This chain connects TRBV9 to TRBJ1-2, with 7 bases identical to TRBD1. Germline-derived CDR1 and CDR2 are SGDLS and YYNGEE. After removal of 3 bases from V and 4 bases from J, the junction contained 18 bases not matched to a gene. The CDR3 runs to 18 residues. The CDR3, as DNA: TGTGCCAGCAGCGCGCAGGGGGGCCTATCGCATCCAGCCTATGGCTACACCTTC. Its translation: CASSAQGGLSHPAYGYTF.

V is TRBV5-1 and J is TRBJ1-2; TRBD1 matches 9 bases. Looked up from germline, CDR1 is SGHRS and CDR2 is YFSETQ. The CDR3 extends over 15 amino acids. The V and J ends lost 0 bases and 8 bases, in that order; junction bases with no gene match: 8. Written as DNA, the CDR3 is TGCGCCAGCAGCTTGGATGTACAGGGGGCTCAGGGCTACACCTTC. Protein: CASSLDVQGAQGYTF.

The V and J genes are TRBV2 and TRBJ1-2; 9 positions agree with TRBD1. CDR3 length: 16 amino acids. After removal of 3 bases from V and 1 base from J, the junction contained 6 bases not matched to a gene. The germline V gene has CDR1 SNHLY and CDR2 FYNNEI. CDR3 amino acids: CASSEDRGHFNYGYTF. DNA of the CDR3: TGTGCCAGCAGTGAGGACAGGGGCCATTTTAACTATGGCTACACCTTC. Using reference TRBV2 and TRBJ1-2 for the parts outside the CDR3, the full variable domain is EPEVTQTPSHQVTQMGQEVILRCVPISNHLYFYWYRQILGQKVEFLVSFYNNEISEKSEIFDDQFSVERPDGSNFTLKIRSTKLEDSAMYFCASSEDRGHFNYGYTFGSGTRLTVV.

The V and J genes are TRBV18 and TRBJ2-5; the match to TRBD1 covers 10 bases. The CDR3 is made up of 16 amino acids. J lost 0 bases, V lost 3 bases, and 4 bases had no gene match. Germline CDR1 reads KGHSH; CDR2 reads LQKENI. CDR3 bases: TGTGCCAGCTCACCCTGGACAGGGGGGGACCAAGAGACCCAGTACTTC. Translation: CASSPWTGGDQETQYF.

This chain connects TRBV27 to TRBJ2-2, with 8 positions matching TRBD1. Trimming took 1 base from V and 6 from J; bases not matched to a gene: 4. Germline CDR1 reads MNHEY; CDR2 reads SMNVEV (reference sequence). The CDR3 totals 15 residues. CDR3 coding DNA: TGTGCCAGCAGTTTATGGACAGGGTTCGCCGGGGAGCTGTTTTTT. It specifies CASSLWTGFAGELFF.

The CDR3 is CASSLQGSPRGGNTIYF. CDR3 DNA: TGTGCCAGCAGCTTACAAGGTTCTCCCAGAGGTGGAAACACCATATATTTT. V usage is TRBV11-3 and J usage is TRBJ1-3, with unresolved D. This CDR3 is built from 17 residues. V was trimmed by 2 bases and J by 3 bases, leaving 17 bases between them. The germline gives CDR1 SGHNT, CDR2 YENEEA.

The chain uses TRBV9 and TRBJ2-5; D is ambiguous. Trimming removed 0 bases at V and 2 bases at J, with 5 bases between. CDR1 and CDR2 from the germline V gene are SGDLS and YYNGEE. This CDR3 contains 13 residues. CDR3 nucleotides: TGTGCCAGCAGCGTAGGCGGTCAAGAGACCCAGTACTTC. Protein: CASSVGGQETQYF.

The chain joins TRBV19 to TRBJ2-2, with 7 bases fitting TRBD2. Germline-derived CDR1 and CDR2 are LNHDA and SQIVND (reference sequence). The CDR3 consists of 13 residues. The V segment lost 7 bases and the J segment 4 bases; nucleotides outside the gene matches: 3. CDR3 amino acids: CASKSGATGELFF. The CDR3 bases are TGTGCCAGTAAGAGCGGGGCCACCGGGGAGCTGTTTTTT. Combining the CDR3 with reference TRBV19 and TRBJ2-2 gives the whole variable domain DGGITQSPKYLFRKEGQNVTLSCEQNLNHDAMYWYRQDPGQGLRLIYYSQIVNDFQKGDIAEGYSVSREKKESFPLTVTSAQKNPTAFYLCASKSGATGELFFGEGSRLTVL.

V gene TRBV19 combines with J gene TRBJ2-1; 7 bases agree with TRBD1. This CDR3 contains 13 residues. Germline trimming cut 0 bases from V and 10 bases from J; bases unmatched to any gene: 3. Per the germline V gene, CDR1 is LNHDA and CDR2 is SQIVND (reference sequence). DNA for the CDR3: TGTGCCAGTAGTATAGATACAGGGGTGGAGCAGTTCTTC. Its translation: CASSIDTGVEQFF.

The CDR3 loop reads CASSPGVADYNEQFF. In DNA form, the CDR3 reads TGTGCCAGCAGCCCCGGGGTAGCGGACTACAATGAGCAGTTCTTC. The chain has TRBV7-3 and TRBJ2-1; D is possibly TRBD2 (6 bases). The CDR3 consists of 15 residues. Trimming removed 5 bases from V and 3 bases from J, with 14 bases in between. Germline assignment: CDR1 SGHTA and CDR2 FQGTGA.

The chain employs TRBV27 and TRBJ1-1, with TRBD1 identical over 8 bases. The germline V gene encodes CDR1 MNHEY and CDR2 SMNVEV (reference sequence). The CDR3 spans 13 residues. V was clipped by 6 bases and J by 7 bases; unmatched bases: 7. The CDR3 spells CASRDAGGSEAFF. As DNA, the CDR3 is TGTGCCAGCAGAGACGCAGGGGGCAGTGAAGCTTTCTTT.

The chain has TRBV19 and TRBJ2-3, with 9 bases lining up with TRBD1. This CDR3 comprises 18 residues. From germline, CDR1 is LNHDA and CDR2 SQIVND (reference sequence). The junction had 9 bases not matched to a gene; V was cut back by 0 bases and J by 2 bases. CDR3 sequence (DNA): TGTGCCAGTAGTATAGAGGGACGGACAGGGGATCCCACAGATACGCAGTATTTT. Protein product: CASSIEGRTGDPTDTQYF.

V usage is TRBV6-5 and J usage is TRBJ2-3; D is possibly TRBD2 (6 bases). Per the germline V gene, CDR1 is MNHEY and CDR2 is SVGAGI. The CDR3 length is 13 residues. V lost 4 bases to trimming and J lost 4 bases, with 9 bases between them. DNA for the CDR3: TGTGCCAGCAGTTCCCCGGGGGCAGATACGCAGTATTTT. It encodes CASSSPGADTQYF.

The chain uses TRBV21-1 and TRBJ2-7; TRBD1 is the table's D call and was not checked against the DNA. TRBV21-1 is termed a pseudogene. The CDR3 consists of 18 residues. CDR3 region: CASSKAETGGDSSYEQYV. The CDR3 bases are TGTGCCAGCAGCAAAGCAGAGACAGGGGGCGATAGCTCCTACGAGCAGTACGTC.

The CDR3 DNA reads TGTGCCAGCAGCGTACAGGTTTTGAACACTGAAGCTTTCTTT. Translating gives CASSVQVLNTEAFF. This chain uses TRBV5-5 with TRBJ1-1; possible D gene TRBD1, 5 bases. CDR3 length: 14 amino acids. Trimming pared 4 bases from V and 0 bases from J, leaving 10 bases between. Germline V CDR1 and CDR2: SGHKS, YYEKEE (reference sequence).

The chain joins TRBV6-2 or TRBV6-3 to TRBJ2-1; 7 bases agree with TRBD2. V shed 5 bases, J shed 2 bases, and the junction held 12 bases outside the gene matches. The CDR3 has 17 residues. Germline CDR1 and CDR2: MNHEY and SVGEGT. The CDR3 protein is CASSNRPGLTAYNEQFF. The CDR3 DNA follows: TGTGCCAGCAGTAACCGCCCGGGACTAACTGCCTACAATGAGCAGTTCTTC.

This clone was seen at least ten times. This chain connects TRBV20-1 to TRBJ2-5, with unresolved D. The CDR3 has 11 amino acids. Looked up from germline, CDR1 is DFQATT and CDR2 is SNEGSKA (reference sequence). Trimming cost V 4 bases and J 3 bases, with 6 bases left between them. This CDR3 reads CSAIPKETQYF. CDR3 in DNA: TGCAGTGCTATCCCTAAAGAGACCCAGTACTTC.

This rearrangement joins TRBV7-6 to TRBJ2-7; TRBD1 aligns across 9 bases. The V gene's germline CDR1 is SGHVS and CDR2 FNYEAQ. Trimming at V came to 5 bases and at J to 4 bases, leaving 9 bases not matched to a gene. The CDR3 length is 15 residues. The DNA of the CDR3 is TGTGCCAGCAGCCCTTATCAGGGACAGGGATACGAGCAGTACTTC. This translates into CASSPYQGQGYEQYF.